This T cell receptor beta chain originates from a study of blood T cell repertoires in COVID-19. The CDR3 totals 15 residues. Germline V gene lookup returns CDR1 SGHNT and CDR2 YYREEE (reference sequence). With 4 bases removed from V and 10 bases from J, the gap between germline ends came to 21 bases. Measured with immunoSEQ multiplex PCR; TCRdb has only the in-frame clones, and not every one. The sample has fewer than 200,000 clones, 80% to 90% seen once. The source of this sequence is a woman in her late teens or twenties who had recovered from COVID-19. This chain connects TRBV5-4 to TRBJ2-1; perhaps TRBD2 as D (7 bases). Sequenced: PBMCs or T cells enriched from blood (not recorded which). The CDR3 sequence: CASSGRGGPLGEQFF. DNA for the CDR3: TGTGCCAGCAGCGGGAGGGGGGGACCTTTAGGGGAGCAGTTCTTC.